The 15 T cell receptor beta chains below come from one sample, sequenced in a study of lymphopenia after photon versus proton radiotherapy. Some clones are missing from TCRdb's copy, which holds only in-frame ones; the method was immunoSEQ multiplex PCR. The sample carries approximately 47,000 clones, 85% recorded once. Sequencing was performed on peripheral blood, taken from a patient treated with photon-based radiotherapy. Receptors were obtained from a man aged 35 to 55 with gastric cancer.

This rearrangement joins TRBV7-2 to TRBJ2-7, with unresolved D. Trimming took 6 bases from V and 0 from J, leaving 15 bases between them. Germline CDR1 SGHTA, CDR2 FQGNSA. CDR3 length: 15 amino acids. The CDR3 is CASSHQKYPSYEQYF. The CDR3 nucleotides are TGTGCCAGCAGTCATCAGAAATACCCCTCCTACGAGCAGTACTTC.

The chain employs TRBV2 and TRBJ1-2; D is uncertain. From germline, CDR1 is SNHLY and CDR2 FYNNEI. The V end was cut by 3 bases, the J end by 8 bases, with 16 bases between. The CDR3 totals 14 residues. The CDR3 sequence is CASSDRGSSGGYTF. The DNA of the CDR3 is TGTGCCAGCAGTGACCGGGGATCTTCGGGCGGCTACACCTTC.

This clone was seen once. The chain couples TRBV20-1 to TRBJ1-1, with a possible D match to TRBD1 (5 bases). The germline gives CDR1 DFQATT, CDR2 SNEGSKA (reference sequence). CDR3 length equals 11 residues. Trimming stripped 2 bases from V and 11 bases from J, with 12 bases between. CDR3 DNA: TGCAGTGCTAGACCCCCGGAGGGGGCTTTCTTT. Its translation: CSARPPEGAFF.

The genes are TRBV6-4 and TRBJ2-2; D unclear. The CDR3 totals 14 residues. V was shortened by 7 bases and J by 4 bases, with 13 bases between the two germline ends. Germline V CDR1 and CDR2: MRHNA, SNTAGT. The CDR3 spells CASTPRPGTGELFF. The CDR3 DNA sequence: TGTGCCAGCACTCCCAGGCCGGGCACCGGGGAGCTGTTTTTT.

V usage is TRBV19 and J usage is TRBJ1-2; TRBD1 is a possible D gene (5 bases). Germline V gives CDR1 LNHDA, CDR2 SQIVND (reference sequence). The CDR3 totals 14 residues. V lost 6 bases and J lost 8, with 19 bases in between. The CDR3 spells CASSQTGTVTGYTF. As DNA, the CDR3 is TGTGCCAGTAGCCAAACCGGGACTGTGACCGGCTACACCTTC.

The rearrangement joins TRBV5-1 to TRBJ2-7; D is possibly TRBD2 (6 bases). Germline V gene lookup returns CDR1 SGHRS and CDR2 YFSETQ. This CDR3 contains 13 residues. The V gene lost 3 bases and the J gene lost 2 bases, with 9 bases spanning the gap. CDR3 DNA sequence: TGCGCCAGCAGCTCCGGGGGAACCTACGAGCAGTACTTC. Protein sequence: CASSSGGTYEQYF.

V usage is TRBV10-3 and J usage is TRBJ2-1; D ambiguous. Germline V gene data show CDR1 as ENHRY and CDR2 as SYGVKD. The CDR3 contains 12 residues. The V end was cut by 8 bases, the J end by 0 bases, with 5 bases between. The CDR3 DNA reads TGTGCCATCTCTGGCTCCTACAATGAGCAGTTCTTC. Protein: CAISGSYNEQFF.

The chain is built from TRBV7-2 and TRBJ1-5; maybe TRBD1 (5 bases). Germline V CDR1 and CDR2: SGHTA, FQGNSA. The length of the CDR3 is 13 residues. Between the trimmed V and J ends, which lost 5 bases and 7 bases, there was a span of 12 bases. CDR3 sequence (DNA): TGTGCCAGCAGCCTAGATCGGGGCCAGCCCCAGCATTTT. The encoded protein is CASSLDRGQPQHF. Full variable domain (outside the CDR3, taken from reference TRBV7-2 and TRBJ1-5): GAGVSQSPSNKVTEKGKDVELRCDPISGHTALYWYRQSLGQGLEFLIYFQGNSAPDKSGLPSDRFSAERTGGSVSTLTIQRTQQEDSAVYLCASSLDRGQPQHFGDGTRLSIL.

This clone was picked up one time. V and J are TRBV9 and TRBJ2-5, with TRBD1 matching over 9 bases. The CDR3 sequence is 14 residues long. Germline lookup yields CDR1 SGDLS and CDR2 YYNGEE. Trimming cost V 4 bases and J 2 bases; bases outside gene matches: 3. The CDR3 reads CASSLGTGQETQYF. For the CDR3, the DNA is TGTGCCAGCAGCCTTGGGACAGGGCAAGAGACCCAGTACTTC. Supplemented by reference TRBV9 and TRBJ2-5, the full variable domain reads DSGVTQTPKHLITATGQRVTLRCSPRSGDLSVYWYQQSLDQGLQFLIQYYNGEERAKGNILERFSAQQFPDLHSELNLSSLELGDSALYFCASSLGTGQETQYFGPGTRLLVL.

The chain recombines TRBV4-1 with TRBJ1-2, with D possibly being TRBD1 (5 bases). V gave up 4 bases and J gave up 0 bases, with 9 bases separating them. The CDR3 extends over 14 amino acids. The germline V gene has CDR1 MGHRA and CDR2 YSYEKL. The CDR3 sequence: CASSPTGANYGYTF. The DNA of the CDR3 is TGCGCCAGCAGCCCAACAGGTGCTAACTATGGCTACACCTTC.

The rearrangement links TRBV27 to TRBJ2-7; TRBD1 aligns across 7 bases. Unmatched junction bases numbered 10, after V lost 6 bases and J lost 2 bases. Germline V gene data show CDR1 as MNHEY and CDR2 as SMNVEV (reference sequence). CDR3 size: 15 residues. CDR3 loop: CASRTTPGQTYEQYF. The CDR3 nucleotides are TGTGCCAGCAGGACAACACCGGGACAGACCTACGAGCAGTACTTC.

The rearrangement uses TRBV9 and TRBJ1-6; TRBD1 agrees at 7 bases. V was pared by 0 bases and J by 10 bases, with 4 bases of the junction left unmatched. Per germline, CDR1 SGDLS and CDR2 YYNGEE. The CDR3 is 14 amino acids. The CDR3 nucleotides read TGTGCCAGCAGCGTAGGACAGGGTGGCTCACCCCTCCACTTT. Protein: CASSVGQGGSPLHF. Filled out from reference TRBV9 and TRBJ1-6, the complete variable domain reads DSGVTQTPKHLITATGQRVTLRCSPRSGDLSVYWYQQSLDQGLQFLIQYYNGEERAKGNILERFSAQQFPDLHSELNLSSLELGDSALYFCASSVGQGGSPLHFGNGTRLTVT.

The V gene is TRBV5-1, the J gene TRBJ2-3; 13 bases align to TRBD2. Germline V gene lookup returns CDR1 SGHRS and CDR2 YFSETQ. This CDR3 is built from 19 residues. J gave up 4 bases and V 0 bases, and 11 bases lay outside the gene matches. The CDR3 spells CASSLAGLAGAQWADTQYF. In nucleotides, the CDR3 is TGCGCCAGCAGCTTGGCTGGACTAGCGGGGGCCCAGTGGGCAGATACGCAGTATTTT.

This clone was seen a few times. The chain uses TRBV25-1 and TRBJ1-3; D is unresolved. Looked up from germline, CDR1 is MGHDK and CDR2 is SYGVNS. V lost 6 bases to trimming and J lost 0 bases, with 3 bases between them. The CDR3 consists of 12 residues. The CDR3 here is CASRSSGNTIYF. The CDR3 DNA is TGTGCCAGCAGGAGCTCTGGAAACACCATATATTTT.

The CDR3 region has the DNA TGTGCCAGCAGCGGGGACGGCTATGGCTACACCTTC. Translated, it gives CASSGDGYGYTF. The chain couples TRBV5-4 to TRBJ1-2, with a possible D match to TRBD1 (5 bases). There are 12 residues in the CDR3. Trimming stripped 4 bases from V and 4 bases from J, with 8 bases between. Germline V gene lookup returns CDR1 SGHNT and CDR2 YYREEE (reference sequence). The full variable domain, with the rest looked up from reference TRBV5-4 and TRBJ1-2, is ETGVTQSPTHLIKTRGQQVTLRCSSQSGHNTVSWYQQALGQGPQFIFQYYREEENGRGNFPPRFSGLQFPNYSSELNVNALELDDSALYLCASSGDGYGYTFGSGTRLTVV.